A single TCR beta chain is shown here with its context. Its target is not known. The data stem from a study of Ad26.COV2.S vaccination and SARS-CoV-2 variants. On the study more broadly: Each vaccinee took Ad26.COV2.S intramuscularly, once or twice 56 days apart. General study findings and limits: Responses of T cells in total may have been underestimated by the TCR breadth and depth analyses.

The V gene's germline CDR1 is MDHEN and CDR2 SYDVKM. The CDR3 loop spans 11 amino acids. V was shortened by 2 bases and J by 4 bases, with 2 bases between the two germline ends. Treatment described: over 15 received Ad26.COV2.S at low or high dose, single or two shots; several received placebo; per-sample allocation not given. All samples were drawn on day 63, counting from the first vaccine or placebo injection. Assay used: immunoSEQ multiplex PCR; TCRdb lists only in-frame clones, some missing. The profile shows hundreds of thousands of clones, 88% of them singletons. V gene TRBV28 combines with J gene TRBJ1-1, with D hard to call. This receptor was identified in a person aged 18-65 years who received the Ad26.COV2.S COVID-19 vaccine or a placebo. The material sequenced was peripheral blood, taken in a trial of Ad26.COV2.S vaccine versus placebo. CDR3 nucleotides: TGTGCCAGCAGTTTACGCACTGAAGCTTTCTTT. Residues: CASSLRTEAFF.